The TCR beta chain under discussion was sequenced for a study of T cells expressing NK-cell markers. Turning to the study itself: There were seven HCMV-seropositive donors and one seronegative donor among the eight sequenced.

With respect to this clonotype: What it binds is unknown.

General observations from the study: Where a handful of donors were concerned, these clonotypes also led the CD3+CD56-NKG2C+ fraction. Of CD8+ T cells, about 1.0-8% belonged to dominant NKG2C+ clonotypes in six or seven donors.

Each CDR3 protein gets one entry in TCRdb, which reprocessed the 5' RACE reads and gives no DNA. The specimen's table records 120,000 to 150,000 distinct CDR3 sequences. There are 13 residues in the CDR3. Germline-derived CDR1 and CDR2 are DFQATT and SNEGSKA (reference sequence). The source is a man between 18 and 35 years old in good health. The rearrangement uses TRBV20-1 and TRBJ1-1; TCRdb calls TRBD1, which cannot be checked without DNA. Sequencing was done on a sample of blood T cells: a sorted CD56 or NKG2C T cell subset, CD4+ or CD8+ T cells, or bulk PBMC T cells (not recorded which). The CDR3 is CSAVDRGKNLAFF.